The 3 T cell receptor beta chains presented below share a single source sample, sequenced in a study of control samples from healthy donors and cancer patients. Libraries were prepared by immunoSEQ multiplex PCR; TCRdb keeps only in-frame clonotypes and omits some of them. The repertoire holds under 140,000 clones, with approximately 88% as singletons. Input material: PBMCs. Every receptor here comes from a woman aged 55-70 years with lung cancer.

CDR3 sequence: CASSLDTGELFF. DNA of the CDR3: TGTGCCAGCAGCTTGGACACCGGGGAGCTGTTTTTT. V gene TRBV5-6 combines with J gene TRBJ2-2; unclear D gene. The ends were cut back, 0 bases at V and 3 bases at J, with 0 bases in the middle. The CDR3 loop spans 12 amino acids. CDR1 and CDR2 from the germline V gene are SGHDT and YYEEEE.

The rearrangement joins TRBV9 to TRBJ2-1, with TRBD2 matching 14 bases. Losses at the gene ends were 4 bases for V and 7 bases for J; bases not matched to a gene: 16. This CDR3 region has 19 residues. Germline-derived CDR1 and CDR2 are SGDLS and YYNGEE. Here the CDR3 reads CASSPRLAGGLGLGNEQFF. DNA of the CDR3: TGTGCCAGCAGCCCCCGACTAGCGGGAGGGCTAGGCCTAGGAAATGAGCAGTTCTTC.

The genes are TRBV19 and TRBJ1-1; a possible D gene is TRBD1 (5 bases). The germline V gene encodes CDR1 LNHDA and CDR2 SQIVND (reference sequence). The CDR3 is 16 residues long. Trimming removed 5 bases at V and 5 bases at J, with 21 bases between. The CDR3 sequence: CASSREGSLRGTEAFF. The CDR3 bases are TGTGCCAGTAGTCGGGAGGGGTCTCTTCGCGGGACTGAAGCTTTCTTT.